These T cell receptor beta chains were read from a single sample in a study of T cells in Graves' hyperthyroidism and ophthalmopathy. MiXCR, run by TCRdb on the multiplex PCR reads, gives a single entry per CDR3 protein. The sample consists of about 380,000 distinct CDR3 sequences, more than 14% of them appearing once. Sequencing input: blood. These receptors were collected from a woman aged 30 to 39 with Graves' ophthalmopathy. Both conserved end residues are part of each CDR3. D genes are given only for firm matches. The size of a clone is reported for some rows only, either as once, few or many, or as a class for expanded clones.

.,TRBV27,many,TRBJ1-4,TGTGCCAGCAGCCCGGGGACAACAACTAATGAAAAACTGTTTTTT,CASSPGTTTNEKLFF
TRBD2,TRBV11-2,many,TRBJ2-7,TGTGCCAGCAGCTTCCTTGGTAGGACTAGCGGAACCTACGAGCAGTACTTC,CASSFLGRTSGTYEQYF
.,TRBV28,many,TRBJ1-4,TGTGCCAGCAGCTATGGGGGGCCCTTAGAAAAACTGTTTTTT,CASSYGGPLEKLFF
TRBD1,TRBV7-9,many,TRBJ1-4,TGTGCCAGCAGCCGCGGGACAGTCCTAAATAATGAAAAACTGTTTTTT,CASSRGTVLNNEKLFF
.,TRBV12-3/TRBV12-4,few,TRBJ1-3,TGTGCCAGCAGTTGGGATGCAGGGGCTGGAAACACCATATATTTT,CASSWDAGAGNTIYF
.,TRBV10-3,few,TRBJ1-2,TGTGCCATCAGAGGGTTGCACTATGGCTACACCTTC,CAIRGLHYGYTF
.,TRBV24-1,.,TRBJ2-1,TGTGCCACCGGCGACGTACAGGGCGATAATGAGCAGTTCTTC,CATGDVQGDNEQFF
TRBD2,TRBV7-6,few,TRBJ2-2,TGTGCCAGCAGCTTAATCGGGAGGACTTTAAACACCGGGGAGCTGTTTTTT,CASSLIGRTLNTGELFF
.,TRBV11-3,.,TRBJ2-7,TGTGCCAGCAGCAAAGACGGATACGAGCAGTACTTC,CASSKDGYEQYF
.,TRBV11-2,few,TRBJ2-7,TGTGCCAGCAGCCCTGGGAACAGGGACGTCGACGAGCAGTACTTC,CASSPGNRDVDEQYF
TRBD2,TRBV7-2,.,TRBJ2-1,TGTGCCAGCAGCCGCGGGAGCGGGGGGCCGTACAATGAGCAGTTCTTC,CASSRGSGGPYNEQFF